What follows is one TCR beta chain and its context. The antigen is undetermined. Only in-frame clones appear in the TCRdb table, and some are missing; sequencing was by immunoSEQ multiplex PCR. The sample contains some 130,000 clones, about 80% of which appear only once. Germline V CDR1 and CDR2: SNHLY, FYNNEI. The CDR3 totals 11 residues. Trimming took off 7 bases at V and 9 bases at J, with 10 bases between the two ends. This entry belongs to a study of T cell responses to AZD1222 COVID-19 vaccine. At the level of the study: It was second doses at about 4 or about 12 weeks that were pooled. Study-wide points: Baseline serology detected seropositivity in only six AZD1222 recipients. CD4 TCRs covered the whole spike, strongest at regions 160-218 and 743-854.

The source of this sequence is an adult in good health. The chain joins TRBV2 to TRBJ1-5; D remains ambiguous. Sequenced material: peripheral blood, taken on day 0 of AZD1222 vaccination. CDR3 bases: TGTGCCAGCACAGAGAGAGGGCCCCAGCATTTT. Its protein is CASTERGPQHF. The entire variable domain, with the rest obtained from reference TRBV2 and TRBJ1-5, is as follows: EPEVTQTPSHQVTQMGQEVILRCVPISNHLYFYWYRQILGQKVEFLVSFYNNEISEKSEIFDDQFSVERPDGSNFTLKIRSTKLEDSAMYFCASTERGPQHFGDGTRLSIL.